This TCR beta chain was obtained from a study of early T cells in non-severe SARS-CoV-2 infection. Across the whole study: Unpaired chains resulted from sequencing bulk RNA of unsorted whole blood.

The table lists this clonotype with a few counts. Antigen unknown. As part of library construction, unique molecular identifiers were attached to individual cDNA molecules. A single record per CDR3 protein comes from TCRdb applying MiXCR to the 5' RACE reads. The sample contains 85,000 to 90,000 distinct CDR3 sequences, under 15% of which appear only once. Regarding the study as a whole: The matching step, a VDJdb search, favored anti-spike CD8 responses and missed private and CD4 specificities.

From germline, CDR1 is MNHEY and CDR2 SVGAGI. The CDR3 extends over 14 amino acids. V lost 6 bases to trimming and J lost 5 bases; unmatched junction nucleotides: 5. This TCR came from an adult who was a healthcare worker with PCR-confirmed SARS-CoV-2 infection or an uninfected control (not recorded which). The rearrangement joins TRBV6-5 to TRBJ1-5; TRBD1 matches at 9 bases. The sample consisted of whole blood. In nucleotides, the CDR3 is TGTGCCAGCAGCTTTGGGACAGGGTATCAGCCCCAGCATTTT. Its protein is CASSFGTGYQPQHF.